Here is one TCR beta chain with its context. The antigen is not known. The record originates from a study of human CD8 memory T cell subsets. General study findings and limits: Chao1 estimates suggested stem-like memory T cells were more diverse than precursor exhausted T cells. Among T cells, stem-like memory and precursor exhausted subsets showed similarly high diversity, unlike effector memory cells.

CDR1 is SGHKS and CDR2 is YYEKEE in the germline V gene (reference sequence). The CDR3 is 15 residues long. UMI-labeled 5' RACE produced the TCR beta libraries. TCRdb re-analyzed the 5' RACE reads; it lists each CDR3 protein once, without DNA. The ten top clones account for 24%, within a sample of some 6,700 distinct CDR3 sequences. The sequence came from a human donor in good health. This sequence joins TRBV5-5 and TRBJ2-2. Sequenced sample: CD8+ T cells from PBMCs. CDR3 loop: CASSSGRVITGELFF.